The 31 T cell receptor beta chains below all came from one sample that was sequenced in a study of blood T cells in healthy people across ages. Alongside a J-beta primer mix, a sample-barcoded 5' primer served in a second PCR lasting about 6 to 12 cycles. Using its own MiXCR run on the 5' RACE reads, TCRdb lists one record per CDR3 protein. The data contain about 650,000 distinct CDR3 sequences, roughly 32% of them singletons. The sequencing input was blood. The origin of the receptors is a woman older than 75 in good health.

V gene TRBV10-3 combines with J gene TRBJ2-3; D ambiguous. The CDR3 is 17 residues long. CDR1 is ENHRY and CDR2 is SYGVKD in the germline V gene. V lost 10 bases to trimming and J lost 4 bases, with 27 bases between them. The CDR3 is CASTSRRARWFSDTQYF. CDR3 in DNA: TGTGCCAGCACCTCACGAAGGGCTAGATGGTTCTCAGATACGCAGTATTTT.

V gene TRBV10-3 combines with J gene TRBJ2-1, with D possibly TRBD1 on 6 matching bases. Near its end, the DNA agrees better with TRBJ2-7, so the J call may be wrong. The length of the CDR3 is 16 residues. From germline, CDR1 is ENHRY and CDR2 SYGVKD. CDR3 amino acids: CAISESGASSYNEQYF. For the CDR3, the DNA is TGTGCCATCAGTGAGTCGGGGGCTAGCTCCTACAATGAACAGTACTTC.

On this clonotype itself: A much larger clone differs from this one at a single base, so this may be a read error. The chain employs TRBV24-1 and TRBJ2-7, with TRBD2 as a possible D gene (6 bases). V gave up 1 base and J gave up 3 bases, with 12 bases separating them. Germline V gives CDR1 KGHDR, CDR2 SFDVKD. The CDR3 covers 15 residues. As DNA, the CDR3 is TGTGCCACCAGTGATTTTCAGGCCGGGGGCTACGAGCAGTACTTC. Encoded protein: CATSDFQAGGYEQYF.

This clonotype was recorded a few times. The CDR3 sequence: CAWSVLRASGANVLTF. The CDR3 DNA follows: TGTGCCTGGAGTGTTTTAAGGGCCTCTGGGGCCAACGTCCTGACTTTC. This chain uses TRBV30 with TRBJ2-6; no definite D call. Germline values: CDR1 GTSNPN, CDR2 SVGIG (reference sequence). The germline V and J ends were trimmed by 0 bases and 0 bases, with 9 bases remaining between them. The CDR3 is 16 amino acids.

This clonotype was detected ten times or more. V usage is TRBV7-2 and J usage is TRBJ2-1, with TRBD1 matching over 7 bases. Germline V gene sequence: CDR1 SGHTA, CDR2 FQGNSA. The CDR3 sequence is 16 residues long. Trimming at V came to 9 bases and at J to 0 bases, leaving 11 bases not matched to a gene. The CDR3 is CASTVSGTVSYNEQFF. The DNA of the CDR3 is TGTGCCAGTACCGTTTCCGGGACAGTCTCCTACAATGAGCAGTTCTTC.

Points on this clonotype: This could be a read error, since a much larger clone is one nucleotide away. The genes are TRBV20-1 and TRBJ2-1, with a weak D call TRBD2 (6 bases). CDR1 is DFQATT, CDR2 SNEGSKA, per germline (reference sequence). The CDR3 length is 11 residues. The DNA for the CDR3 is TGCAGGGCGGGGAGAGAAACTGAGCAGTTCTTC. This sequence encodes CRAGRETEQFF.

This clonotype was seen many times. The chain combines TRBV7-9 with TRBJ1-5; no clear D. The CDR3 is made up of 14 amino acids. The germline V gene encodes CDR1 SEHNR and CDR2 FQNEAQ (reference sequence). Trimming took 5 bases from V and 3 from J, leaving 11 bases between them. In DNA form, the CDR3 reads TGTGCCAGCAGCGTGGGCGGCAACAATCAGCCCCAGCATTTT. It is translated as CASSVGGNNQPQHF.

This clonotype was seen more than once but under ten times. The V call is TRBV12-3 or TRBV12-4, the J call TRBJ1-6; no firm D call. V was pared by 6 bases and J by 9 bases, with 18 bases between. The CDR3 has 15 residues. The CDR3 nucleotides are TGTGCCAGCAGCCAAAATGTCGGGGAATGTTCACCCCTCCACTTT. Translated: CASSQNVGECSPLHF.

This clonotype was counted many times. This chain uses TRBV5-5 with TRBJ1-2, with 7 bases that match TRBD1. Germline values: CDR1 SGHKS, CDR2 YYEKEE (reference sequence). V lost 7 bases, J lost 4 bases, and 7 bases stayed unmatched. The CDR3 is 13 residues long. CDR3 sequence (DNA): TGTGCCAGCGCTGTGTCAGGGGGCTATGGCTACACCTTC. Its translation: CASAVSGGYGYTF.

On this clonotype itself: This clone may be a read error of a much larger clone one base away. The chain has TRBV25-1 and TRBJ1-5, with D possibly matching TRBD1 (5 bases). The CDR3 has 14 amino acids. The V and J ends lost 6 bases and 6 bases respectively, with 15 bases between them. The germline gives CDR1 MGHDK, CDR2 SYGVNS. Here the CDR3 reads CASREAGFGQPQHF. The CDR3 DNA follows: TGTGCCAGCAGGGAGGCAGGGTTCGGTCAGCCCCAGCATTTT.

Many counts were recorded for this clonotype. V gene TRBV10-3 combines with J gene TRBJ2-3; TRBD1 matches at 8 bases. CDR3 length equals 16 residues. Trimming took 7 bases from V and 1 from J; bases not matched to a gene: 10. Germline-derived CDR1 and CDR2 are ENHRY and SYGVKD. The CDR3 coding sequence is TGTGCCATCACCCCGACAGGGGTTGCGGGCACAGATACGCAGTATTTT. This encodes CAITPTGVAGTDTQYF.

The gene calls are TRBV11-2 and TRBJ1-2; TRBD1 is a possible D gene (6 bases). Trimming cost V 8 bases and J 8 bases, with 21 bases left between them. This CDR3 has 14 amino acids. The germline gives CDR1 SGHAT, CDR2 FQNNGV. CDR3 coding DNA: TGTGCCAGCGCCCCGCTACAGGGTCTAGAGGGCTACACCTTC. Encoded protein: CASAPLQGLEGYTF. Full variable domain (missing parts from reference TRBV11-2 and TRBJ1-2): EAGVAQSPRYKIIEKRQSVAFWCNPISGHATLYWYQQILGQGPKLLIQFQNNGVVDDSQLPKDRFSAERLKGVDSTLKIQPAKLEDSAVYLCASAPLQGLEGYTFGSGTRLTVV.

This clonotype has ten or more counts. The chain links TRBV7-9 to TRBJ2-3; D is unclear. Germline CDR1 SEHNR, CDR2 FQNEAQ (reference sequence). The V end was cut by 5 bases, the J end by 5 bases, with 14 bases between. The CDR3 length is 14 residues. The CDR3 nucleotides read TGTGCCAGCAGCACCGTGCCGGGTGGAGATACGCAGTATTTT. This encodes CASSTVPGGDTQYF.

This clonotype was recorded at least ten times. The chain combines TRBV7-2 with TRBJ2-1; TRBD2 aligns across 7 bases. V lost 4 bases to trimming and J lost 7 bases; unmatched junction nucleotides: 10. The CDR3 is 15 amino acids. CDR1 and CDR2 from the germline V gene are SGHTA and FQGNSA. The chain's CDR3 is CASSWDGAGVNEQFF. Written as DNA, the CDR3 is TGTGCCAGCAGCTGGGACGGGGCGGGGGTGAATGAGCAGTTCTTC.

The CDR3 loop is CASSLKTGLEAFF. The CDR3 DNA reads as TGTGCCAGCAGCTTAAAGACAGGCCTTGAAGCTTTCTTT. This chain connects TRBV7-2 to TRBJ1-1, with D possibly being TRBD1 (6 bases). In germline, CDR1 is SGHTA, CDR2 FQGNSA. Trimming removed 2 bases at V and 7 bases at J, with 11 bases between. The CDR3 consists of 13 residues.

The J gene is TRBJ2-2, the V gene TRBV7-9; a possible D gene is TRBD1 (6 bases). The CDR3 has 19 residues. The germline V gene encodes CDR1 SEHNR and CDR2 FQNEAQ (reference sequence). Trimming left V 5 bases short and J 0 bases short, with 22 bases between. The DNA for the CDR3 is TGTGCCAGCAGCCAGGCCATTACTTGGGGGCCTGCGAACACCGGGGAGCTGTTTTTT. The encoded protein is CASSQAITWGPANTGELFF.

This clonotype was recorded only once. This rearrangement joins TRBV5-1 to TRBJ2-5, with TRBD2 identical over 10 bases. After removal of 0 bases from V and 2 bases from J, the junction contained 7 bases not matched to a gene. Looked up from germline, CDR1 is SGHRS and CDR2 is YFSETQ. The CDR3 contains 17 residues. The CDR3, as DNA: TGCGCCAGCAGCTTGGACGCTAGCGGGAGAGGGCAAGAGACCCAGTACTTC. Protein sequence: CASSLDASGRGQETQYF. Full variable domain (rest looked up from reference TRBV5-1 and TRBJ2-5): KAGVTQTPRYLIKTRGQQVTLSCSPISGHRSVSWYQQTPGQGLQFLFEYFSETQRNKGNFPGRFSGRQFSNSRSEMNVSTLELGDSALYLCASSLDASGRGQETQYFGPGTRLLVL.

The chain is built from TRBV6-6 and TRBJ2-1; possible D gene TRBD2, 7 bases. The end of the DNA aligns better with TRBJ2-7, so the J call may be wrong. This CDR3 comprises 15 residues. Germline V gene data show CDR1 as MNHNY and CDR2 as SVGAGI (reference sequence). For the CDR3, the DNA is TGTGCCAGCAGTTTTCGGGGGGCCTCCTACAATGAGCAGTACTTC. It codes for CASSFRGASYNEQYF.

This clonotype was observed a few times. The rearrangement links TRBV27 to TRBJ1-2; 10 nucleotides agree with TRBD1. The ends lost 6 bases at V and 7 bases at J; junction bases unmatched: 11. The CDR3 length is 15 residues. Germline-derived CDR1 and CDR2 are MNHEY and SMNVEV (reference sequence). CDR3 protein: CASRGPGQGIRGYTF. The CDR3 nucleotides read TGTGCCAGCAGAGGACCGGGACAGGGGATTCGTGGCTACACCTTC.

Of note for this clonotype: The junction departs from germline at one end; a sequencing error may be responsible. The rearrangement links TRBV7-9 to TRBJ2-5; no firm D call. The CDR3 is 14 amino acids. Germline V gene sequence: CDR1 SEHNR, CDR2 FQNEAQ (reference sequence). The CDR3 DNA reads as TGTTCCAGCAGCCTAAACGGAGCCCAAGAGACCCAGTACTTC. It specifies CSSSLNGAQETQYF.

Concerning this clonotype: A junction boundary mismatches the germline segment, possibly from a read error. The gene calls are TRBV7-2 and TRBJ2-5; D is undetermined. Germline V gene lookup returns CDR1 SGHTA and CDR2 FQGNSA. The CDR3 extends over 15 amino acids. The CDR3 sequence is CASSLARRLGETQYF. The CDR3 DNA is TGCGCCAGCAGCTTGGCACGGAGATTGGGGGAGACCCAGTACTTC.

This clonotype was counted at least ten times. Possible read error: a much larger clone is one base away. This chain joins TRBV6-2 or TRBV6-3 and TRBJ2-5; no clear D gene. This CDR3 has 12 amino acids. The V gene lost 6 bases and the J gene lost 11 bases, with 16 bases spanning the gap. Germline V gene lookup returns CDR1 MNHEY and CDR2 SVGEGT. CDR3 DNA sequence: TGTGCCAGCAGAGACCTAGGGCATGAGCAGTACTTC. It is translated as CASRDLGHEQYF.

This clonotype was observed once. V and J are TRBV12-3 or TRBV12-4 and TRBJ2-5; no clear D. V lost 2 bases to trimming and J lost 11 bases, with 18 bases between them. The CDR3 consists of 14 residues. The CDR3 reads CASSLSSRADVQYF. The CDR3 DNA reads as TGTGCCAGCAGTTTATCGTCCAGAGCCGATGTGCAGTACTTC.

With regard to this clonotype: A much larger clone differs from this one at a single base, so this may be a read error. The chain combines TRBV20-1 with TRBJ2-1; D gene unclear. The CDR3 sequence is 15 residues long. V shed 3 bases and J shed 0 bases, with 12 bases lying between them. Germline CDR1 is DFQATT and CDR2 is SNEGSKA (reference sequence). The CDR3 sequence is CSARVGKGSYNEQFF. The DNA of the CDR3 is TGCAGTGCTAGGGTGGGCAAGGGCTCCTACAATGAGCAGTTCTTC.

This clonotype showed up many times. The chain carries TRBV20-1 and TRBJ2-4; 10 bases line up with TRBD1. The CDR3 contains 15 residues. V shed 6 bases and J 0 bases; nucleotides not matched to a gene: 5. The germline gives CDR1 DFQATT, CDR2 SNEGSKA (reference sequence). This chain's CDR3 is CSAVGQGIAKNIQYF. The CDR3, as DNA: TGCAGTGCAGTGGGACAGGGGATAGCCAAAAACATTCAGTACTTC.

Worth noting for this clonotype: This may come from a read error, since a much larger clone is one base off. This CDR3 is CASSVAVGTYEQYF. DNA of the CDR3: TGTGCCAGCAGTGTAGCGGTTGGCACCTACGAGCAGTACTTC. This chain joins TRBV28 and TRBJ2-7, with D possibly matching TRBD2 (6 bases). V was trimmed by 5 bases and J by 2 bases, leaving 13 bases between them. There are 14 residues in the CDR3. CDR1 MDHEN and CDR2 SYDVKM come from the germline V gene. Filled out from reference TRBV28 and TRBJ2-7, the complete variable domain reads DVKVTQSSRYLVKRTGEKVFLECVQDMDHENMFWYRQDPGLGLRLIYFSYDVKMKEKGDIPEGYSVSREKKERFSLILESASTNQTSMYLCASSVAVGTYEQYFGPGTRLTVT.

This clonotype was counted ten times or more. The DNA for the CDR3 is TGTGCCAGCAGCTTGAAGTGGAACACTGAAGCTTTCTTT. This sequence encodes CASSLKWNTEAFF. This chain connects TRBV9 to TRBJ1-1, with D uncertain. This CDR3 contains 13 residues. Germline CDR1 reads SGDLS; CDR2 reads YYNGEE. V was shortened by 4 bases and J by 1 base, with 8 bases between the two germline ends.

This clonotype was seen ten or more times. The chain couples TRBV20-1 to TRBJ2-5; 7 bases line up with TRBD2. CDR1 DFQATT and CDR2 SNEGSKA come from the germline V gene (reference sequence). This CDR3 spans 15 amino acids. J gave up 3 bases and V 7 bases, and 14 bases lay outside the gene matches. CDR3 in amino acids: CSGGPPRGDEETQYF. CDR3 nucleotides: TGCAGTGGGGGCCCACCTCGGGGGGATGAAGAGACCCAGTACTTC.

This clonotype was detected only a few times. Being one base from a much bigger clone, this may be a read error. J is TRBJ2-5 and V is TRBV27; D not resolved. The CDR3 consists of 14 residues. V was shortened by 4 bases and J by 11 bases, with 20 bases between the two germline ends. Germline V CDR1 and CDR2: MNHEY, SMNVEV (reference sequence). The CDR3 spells CASSSSASYNEQYF. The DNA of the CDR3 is TGTGCCAGCAGTTCCTCGGCGAGCTACAATGAGCAGTACTTC.

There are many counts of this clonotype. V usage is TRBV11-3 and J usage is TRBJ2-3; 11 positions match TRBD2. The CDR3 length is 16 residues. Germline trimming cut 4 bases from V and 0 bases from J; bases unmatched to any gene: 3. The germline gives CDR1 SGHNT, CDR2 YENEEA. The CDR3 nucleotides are TGTGCCAGCAGCTACGCTAGCGGGGGGAGCACAGATACGCAGTATTTT. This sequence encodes CASSYASGGSTDTQYF.

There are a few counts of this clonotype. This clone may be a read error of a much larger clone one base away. CDR3 in amino acids: CASSCGTGGDEQYF. In nucleotides, the CDR3 is TGTGCCAGCAGTTGTGGGACAGGGGGCGACGAGCAGTACTTC. The chain joins TRBV27 to TRBJ2-7; the match to TRBD1 covers 12 bases. There are 14 residues in the CDR3. Germline trimming cut 4 bases from V and 5 bases from J; bases unmatched to any gene: 3. In germline, CDR1 is MNHEY, CDR2 SMNVEV (reference sequence).